This note documents a single TCR beta chain sequence. This clone has a handful of counts. The specificity of this receptor is unknown. A read error may account for a junction end that differs from germline. The collaborating institutions used their own protocols to collect whole blood in K2EDTA tubes. For TCRbeta analysis, collaborator samples were shipped as frozen whole blood, as isolated PBMCs, or as DNA extracted from either sample type. This sample is part of a study of blood T cell repertoires in COVID-19 (TCRdb year 2020). About the full investigation: Samples covering the acute and convalescent phases of COVID-19 were provided by collaborators in the United States, Italy and Spain. The material from the prospective study consisted of cDNA or gDNA derived from T cells, B-cell-depleted T cells, or PBMCs. The dataset comprised deeply sampled blood TCRbeta repertoires from subjects exposed to, actively infected with, or recovered from COVID-19. The repertoires were made available in a free public database intended to serve as a resource for research on the immune response to SARS-CoV-2. The samples were drawn from two sources: the first 160 participants of the ongoing ImmuneRACE study, and 1,000 to 1,500 subjects contributed by 6 global collaborators. A de-identified subject ID, COVID-19 status, age in years and sex were almost always included in the sample metadata. Where available, HLA class I and class II types were taken from metadata supplied by the sample provider and were not determined by assay-based typing. Summary of the overall study and its limitations: Clinical and demographic metadata were provided uncurated, with the amount varying by source and participant.

The CDR3 sequence holds 14 residues, the cysteine and phenylalanine included. The entry retains the CDR3 DNA only, 42 bases that are in frame from base 1. CDR1 is given as SSHAT and CDR2 as FNYEAQ, both from the germline V gene (reference sequence). TCRbeta CDR3 regions were amplified from genomic DNA using the immunoSEQ Assay, a bias-controlled multiplex PCR. The paper's data handling went like this. The number of nucleated cells in each sample was estimated by amplification of reference gene primers within the assay. To quantify the absolute abundance of each unique TCRbeta CDR3 rearrangement, sequence reads were collapsed and filtered. For each sample, productive Simpson clonality was calculated by taking the square root of Simpson's diversity index across productive rearrangements. The source is immuneACCESS, and TCRdb retained only in-frame sequences with V and J called. Part of the clones is not carried over; for the studies checked, unresolved V genes explain less than half of this, and the remainder is unexplained. That table furnishes V, J and clone size, whereas the DNA furnished D and trimming. The sample table holds around 220,000 clones, of which approximately 80% were seen once. 15% to 20% of the sample goes to the ten largest clones.

The V and J segments used are TRBV7-7 and TRBJ2-7; 11 bases in the middle match TRBD2. Specimen: peripheral blood. The receptor was derived from a man between 25 and 39 years old with active or convalescent COVID-19. The nucleotide sequence reads as follows: TGTGCTAGCAGCTTAGAGCTAGCGGGAGGTACCTTCTACTTC. Its translation is CASSLELAGGTFYF.